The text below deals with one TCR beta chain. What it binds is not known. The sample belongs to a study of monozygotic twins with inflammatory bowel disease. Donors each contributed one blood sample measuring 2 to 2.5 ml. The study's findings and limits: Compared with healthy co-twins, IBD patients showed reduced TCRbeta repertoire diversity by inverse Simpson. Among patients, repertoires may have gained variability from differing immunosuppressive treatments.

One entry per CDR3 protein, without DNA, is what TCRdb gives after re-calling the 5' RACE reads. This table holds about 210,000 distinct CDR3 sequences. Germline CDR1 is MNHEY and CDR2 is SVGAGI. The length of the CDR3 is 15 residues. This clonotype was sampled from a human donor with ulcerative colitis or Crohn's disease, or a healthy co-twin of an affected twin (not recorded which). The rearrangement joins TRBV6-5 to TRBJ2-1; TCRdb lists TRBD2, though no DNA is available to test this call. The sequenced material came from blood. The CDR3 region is CASSYGGGNYNEQFF.